These 23 T cell receptor beta chains originate from one sample sequenced in a study of CD8 T cells in ankylosing spondylitis (dated by TCRdb to 2015 to 2018). The library came from 5' RACE. The listed sequencing device is Illumina HiSeq 2500. TCRdb ran its own pipeline on the public reads, namely fastp trimming at Q25 and MiXCR clone calling, and kept in-frame beta chains. Records with the same CDR3 protein are collapsed into one entry carrying the most frequent genes and DNA. The sample table contains 150,000 to 200,000 distinct CDR3 sequences; only one count was recorded for roughly 10% of them. The ten largest clones capture 25% to 35% of the sample. Sequencing was performed on blood, either unsorted or a sorted T cell fraction (not recorded which). The receptor source for this set is a male donor with ankylosing spondylitis or in good health (not recorded which).

Only a few counts were recorded for this clonotype. The V gene is TRBV2, the J gene TRBJ2-1; D remains unclear. The CDR3 length is 12 residues. The V and J ends lost 4 bases and 8 bases respectively, with 9 bases between them. CDR1 is SNHLY, CDR2 FYNNEI, per germline. CDR3: CASSVVVHEQFF. Here the CDR3 DNA reads TGTGCCAGCAGTGTCGTGGTGCATGAGCAGTTCTTC.

The CDR3 loop is CASSFAGVTGANVLTF. Here the CDR3 DNA reads TGTGCCAGCAGTTTTGCGGGAGTAACAGGGGCCAACGTCCTGACTTTC. The rearrangement links TRBV12-3 or TRBV12-4 to TRBJ2-6; 7 positions match TRBD2. Unmatched junction bases numbered 6, after V lost 3 bases and J lost 4 bases. The CDR3 consists of 16 residues.

This clonotype was counted only a few times. The rearrangement uses TRBV6-1 and TRBJ2-7, with 10 bases aligning to TRBD2. After removal of 8 bases from V and 7 bases from J, the junction contained 8 bases not matched to a gene. The V gene's germline CDR1 is MNHNS and CDR2 SASEGT. The CDR3 length is 13 residues. The CDR3: CASASGRPGEQYF. CDR3 in DNA: TGTGCCAGCGCTAGCGGGAGACCGGGTGAGCAGTACTTC.

This clonotype was seen a handful of times. The V gene is TRBV30, the J gene TRBJ1-5; no reliable D call. The length of the CDR3 is 14 residues. V dropped 4 bases and J dropped 3 bases, with 13 bases sitting between them. CDR1 and CDR2 (germline): GTSNPN, SVGIG (reference sequence). In DNA form, the CDR3 reads TGTGCCTGGAACCCCGGGTCCCTCAATCAGCCCCAGCATTTT. Translated: CAWNPGSLNQPQHF.

This rearrangement joins TRBV7-9 to TRBJ1-1; 10 bases are shared with TRBD1. Germline V gene lookup returns CDR1 SEHNR and CDR2 FQNEAQ (reference sequence). The V segment lost 1 base and the J segment 11 bases; nucleotides outside the gene matches: 10. This CDR3 has 15 residues. The CDR3 DNA follows: TGTGCCAGCAGCTTAGTGGGCTCAGGGACAGGGGAGGCTTTCTTT. Translating gives CASSLVGSGTGEAFF.

This clonotype was counted many times. This chain joins TRBV20-1 and TRBJ2-4; weak D call: TRBD2 (5 bases). The CDR3 has 13 residues. The V end was cut by 6 bases, the J end by 4 bases, with 13 bases between. The germline V gene encodes CDR1 DFQATT and CDR2 SNEGSKA (reference sequence). CDR3 DNA: TGCAGTGCGAGGTTCCGGACTAAAAACATTCAGTACTTC. Amino acids: CSARFRTKNIQYF.

V usage is TRBV9 and J usage is TRBJ2-3; D may be TRBD1 or TRBD2 (5 bases each). Germline V gives CDR1 SGDLS, CDR2 YYNGEE. This CDR3 has 15 amino acids. V lost 0 bases, J lost 0 bases, and 8 bases lay in between. CDR3: CASSVEGPSTDTQYF. CDR3 nucleotide sequence: TGTGCCAGCAGCGTAGAGGGACCGAGCACAGATACGCAGTATTTT.

This clonotype was counted many times. The V call is TRBV5-1, the J call TRBJ1-5; a weak D match, TRBD1 (5 bases). This CDR3 has 15 amino acids. Germline CDR1 and CDR2: SGHRS and YFSETQ. V lost 6 bases to trimming and J lost 7 bases, with 20 bases between them. CDR3 amino acids: CASMESGGMGQPQHF. The CDR3 coding sequence is TGCGCCAGCATGGAGTCGGGGGGGATGGGACAGCCCCAGCATTTT.

Turning to this clonotype: The DNA is omitted, as the CDR3 cannot be located on it reliably, and the CDR3 follows TCRdb's listing. The chain links TRBV6-2 or TRBV6-3 to TRBJ1-4; the table's D call of TRBD1 was not tested on the DNA. The germline CDR1 and CDR2 sequences are MNHEY and SVGEGT. Both ends counted, the CDR3 spans 15 residues. The CDR3 is CASSSSGQGSEKLFF.

This clonotype was detected many times. The rearrangement joins TRBV7-8 to TRBJ2-2; possibly TRBD1 for D (6 bases). Germline V gives CDR1 SGHVS, CDR2 FQNEAQ. Trimming left V 4 bases short and J 1 base short, with 13 bases between. The CDR3 contains 16 residues. In DNA form, the CDR3 reads TGTGCCAGCAGCTCCTCAGTGACAGGGAACACCGGGGAGCTGTTTTTT. Translation: CASSSSVTGNTGELFF.

This clonotype was counted many times. This chain uses TRBV7-8 with TRBJ2-7; 12 bases are a match to TRBD2. Trimming at V came to 2 bases and at J to 4 bases, leaving 12 bases not matched to a gene. This CDR3 region has 18 residues. CDR1 is SGHVS and CDR2 is FQNEAQ in the germline V gene. The CDR3 nucleotides are TGTGCCAGCAGCTTATTTTCCGGCGGACTAGCGGGAAGGTACGAGCAGTACTTC. Translating gives CASSLFSGGLAGRYEQYF.

This clonotype was seen repeatedly, ten times or more. The chain combines TRBV12-3 or TRBV12-4 with TRBJ2-7, with 9 bases that match TRBD1. Germline trimming cut 8 bases from V and 7 bases from J; bases unmatched to any gene: 9. CDR3 length: 13 amino acids. The CDR3 is CASGPGQGFEQYF. The DNA for the CDR3 is TGTGCCAGCGGCCCGGGACAGGGTTTTGAGCAGTACTTC.

This clonotype was picked up many times. The V call is TRBV12-3 or TRBV12-4, the J call TRBJ2-1, with 7 nucleotides matching TRBD1. J was trimmed by 5 bases and V by 4 bases; bases with no gene match: 8. The CDR3 runs to 15 residues. DNA for the CDR3: TGTGCCAGCAGTTCAGGAAAGGGGGCGAACAATGAGCAGTTCTTC. Translating gives CASSSGKGANNEQFF.

A few counts support this clonotype. The chain uses TRBV7-2 and TRBJ1-2; a possible D gene is TRBD1 (5 bases). The CDR3 runs to 14 residues. Trimming took off 1 base at V and 3 bases at J, with 9 bases between the two ends. CDR1 SGHTA and CDR2 FQGNSA come from the germline V gene. CDR3 coding DNA: TGTGCCAGCAGCTTAGGCGGCAGGGACTATGGCTACACCTTC. Translated: CASSLGGRDYGYTF.

The table lists this clonotype with a few counts. The rearrangement joins TRBV20-1 to TRBJ2-5; D unresolved. V lost 0 bases, J lost 4 bases, and 3 bases lay in between. The CDR3 contains 11 residues. Germline V gene lookup returns CDR1 DFQATT and CDR2 SNEGSKA (reference sequence). The CDR3 bases are TGCAGTGCTAGAGAGGTAGAGACCCAGTACTTC. It translates to CSAREVETQYF.

In this sample, this clonotype turned up a few times. The chain uses TRBV11-2 and TRBJ1-5; tentatively, D is TRBD1 (6 bases). CDR1 SGHAT and CDR2 FQNNGV come from the germline V gene. The CDR3 covers 19 residues. V dropped 4 bases and J dropped 0 bases, with 22 bases sitting between them. The CDR3 DNA follows: TGTGCCAGCAGCTCCGACCTGACAGGCCGGTCCTATAGCAATCAGCCCCAGCATTTT. Translation: CASSSDLTGRSYSNQPQHF. Full variable domain (missing parts from reference TRBV11-2 and TRBJ1-5): EAGVAQSPRYKIIEKRQSVAFWCNPISGHATLYWYQQILGQGPKLLIQFQNNGVVDDSQLPKDRFSAERLKGVDSTLKIQPAKLEDSAVYLCASSSDLTGRSYSNQPQHFGDGTRLSIL.

This clonotype was picked up many times. The CDR3 DNA sequence: TGCAGTGCTAGTCGTCCTCAGGGTATGGACACTGAAGCTTTCTTT. Residues: CSASRPQGMDTEAFF. The chain has TRBV20-1 and TRBJ1-1, with D perhaps matching TRBD1 (5 bases). This CDR3 contains 15 residues. Deletions cut 3 bases from V and 3 bases from J, with 17 bases between. CDR1 and CDR2 (germline): DFQATT, SNEGSKA (reference sequence).

V gene TRBV6-4 combines with J gene TRBJ2-1; 9 nucleotides agree with TRBD2. V lost 1 base to trimming and J lost 7 bases; unmatched junction nucleotides: 5. The germline CDR1 and CDR2 sequences are MRHNA and SNTAGT. CDR3 size: 15 residues. CDR3 sequence reads: CASSDWREGRNEQFF. In DNA, the CDR3 is TGTGCCAGCAGTGACTGGCGGGAGGGAAGGAATGAGCAGTTCTTC.

This clonotype was counted many times. The chain combines TRBV20-1 with TRBJ2-7; 7 bases are a match to TRBD1. CDR1 is DFQATT, CDR2 SNEGSKA, per germline (reference sequence). J lost 5 bases, V lost 1 base, and 8 bases had no gene match. The CDR3 consists of 14 residues. DNA for the CDR3: TGCAGTGCTAGAGCCCTCCTGGGACAGAACGAGCAGTACTTC. Amino acid sequence: CSARALLGQNEQYF.

This clonotype was detected ten times or more. In nucleotides, the CDR3 is TGTGCCAGCAGTTTTCGTGATGCATATGAGCAGTTCTTC. It codes for CASSFRDAYEQFF. V usage is TRBV27 and J usage is TRBJ2-1; unclear D gene. CDR3 length: 13 amino acids. V lost 3 bases and J 8 bases, leaving 11 bases between the germline ends. Looked up from germline, CDR1 is MNHEY and CDR2 is SMNVEV (reference sequence).

This clonotype was observed a few times. The rearrangement joins TRBV5-1 to TRBJ2-2; no definite D call. The CDR3 is 15 residues long. Germline CDR1 is SGHRS and CDR2 is YFSETQ. Trimming took 5 bases from V and 2 from J, leaving 13 bases between them. The chain's CDR3 is CASRNSPTNTGELFF. CDR3 DNA: TGCGCCAGCAGAAATAGCCCTACTAACACCGGGGAGCTGTTTTTT.

This clonotype was seen ten or more times. V usage is TRBV12-3 or TRBV12-4 and J usage is TRBJ1-3, with 7 bases fitting TRBD1. This CDR3 comprises 16 residues. After removal of 3 bases from V and 0 bases from J, the junction contained 5 bases not matched to a gene. CDR3 bases: TGTGCCAGCAGTTTGCGGACAGGAGACTCTGGAAACACCATATATTTT. It codes for CASSLRTGDSGNTIYF.

The chain employs TRBV28 and TRBJ1-3; D is uncertain. V lost 5 bases, J lost 0 bases, and 11 bases lay in between. This CDR3 comprises 15 residues. Germline CDR1 and CDR2: MDHEN and SYDVKM. The chain's CDR3 is CASSPPGVSGNTIYF. The DNA for the CDR3 is TGTGCCAGCAGTCCACCGGGAGTCTCTGGAAACACCATATATTTT.